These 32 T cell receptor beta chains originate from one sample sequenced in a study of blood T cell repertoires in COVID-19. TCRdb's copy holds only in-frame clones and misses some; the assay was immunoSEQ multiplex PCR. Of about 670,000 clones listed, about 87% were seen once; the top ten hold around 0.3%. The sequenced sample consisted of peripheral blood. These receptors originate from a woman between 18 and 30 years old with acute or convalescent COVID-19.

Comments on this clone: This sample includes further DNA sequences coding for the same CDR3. CDR3 protein: CASSLAGTSTDTQYF. DNA of the CDR3: TGTGCCAGCAGCCTGGCCGGGACTAGCACAGATACGCAGTATTTT. V is TRBV3-1 (or the pseudogene TRBV3-2) and J is TRBJ2-3; TRBD2 is a possible D gene (6 bases). Germline values: CDR1 LGHDT, CDR2 YNNKEL (reference sequence). Trimming shortened V by 4 bases and J by 0 bases, and 11 bases separated the two germline ends. The CDR3 contains 15 residues.

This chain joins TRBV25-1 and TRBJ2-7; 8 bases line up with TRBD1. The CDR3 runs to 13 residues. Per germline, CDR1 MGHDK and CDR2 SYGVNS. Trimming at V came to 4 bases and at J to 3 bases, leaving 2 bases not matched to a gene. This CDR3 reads CASSATGGYEQYF. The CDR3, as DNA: TGTGCCAGCAGTGCTACAGGGGGCTACGAGCAGTACTTC.

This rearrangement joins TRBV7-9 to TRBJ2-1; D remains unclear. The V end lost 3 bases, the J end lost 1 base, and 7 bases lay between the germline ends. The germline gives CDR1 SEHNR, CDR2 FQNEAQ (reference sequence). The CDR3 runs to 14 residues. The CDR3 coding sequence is TGTGCCAGCAGCTTCTCACAATCCTACAATGAGCAGTTCTTC. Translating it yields CASSFSQSYNEQFF.

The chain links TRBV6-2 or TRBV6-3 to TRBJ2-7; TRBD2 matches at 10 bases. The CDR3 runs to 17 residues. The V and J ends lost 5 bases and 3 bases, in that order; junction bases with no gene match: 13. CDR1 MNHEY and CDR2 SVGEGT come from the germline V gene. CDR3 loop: CASSLWVAGGESYEQYF. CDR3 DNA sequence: TGTGCCAGCAGTCTCTGGGTAGCGGGGGGCGAGAGCTACGAGCAGTACTTC.

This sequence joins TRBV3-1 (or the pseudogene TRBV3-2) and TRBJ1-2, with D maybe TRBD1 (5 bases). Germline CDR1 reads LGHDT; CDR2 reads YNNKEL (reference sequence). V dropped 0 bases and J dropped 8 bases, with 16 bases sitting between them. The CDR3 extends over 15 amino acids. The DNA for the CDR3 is TGTGCCAGCAGCCAAGATGCAGCAGGGATTAACGGCTACACCTTC. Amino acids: CASSQDAAGINGYTF.

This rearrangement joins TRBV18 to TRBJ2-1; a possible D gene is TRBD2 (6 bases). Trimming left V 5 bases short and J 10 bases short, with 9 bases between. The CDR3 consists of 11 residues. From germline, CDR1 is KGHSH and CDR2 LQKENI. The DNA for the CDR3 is TGTGCCAGCTCAACCGGGAGAGAGCAGTTCTTC. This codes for CASSTGREQFF.

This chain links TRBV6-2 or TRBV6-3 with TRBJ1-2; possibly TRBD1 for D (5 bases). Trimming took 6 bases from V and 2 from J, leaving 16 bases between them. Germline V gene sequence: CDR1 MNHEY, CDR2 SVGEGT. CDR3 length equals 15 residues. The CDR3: CASSHPREGNYGYTF. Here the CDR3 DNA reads TGTGCCAGCAGCCACCCCAGGGAAGGAAACTATGGCTACACCTTC.

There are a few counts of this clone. This CDR3 is CASSTQGIAGNTIYF. DNA for the CDR3: TGTGCCAGCAGTACACAGGGAATCGCTGGAAACACCATATATTTT. This chain joins TRBV28 and TRBJ1-3; D is perhaps TRBD1 (6 bases). The CDR3 is made up of 15 amino acids. Trimming took 5 bases from V and 2 from J, leaving 13 bases between them. Looked up from germline, CDR1 is MDHEN and CDR2 is SYDVKM.

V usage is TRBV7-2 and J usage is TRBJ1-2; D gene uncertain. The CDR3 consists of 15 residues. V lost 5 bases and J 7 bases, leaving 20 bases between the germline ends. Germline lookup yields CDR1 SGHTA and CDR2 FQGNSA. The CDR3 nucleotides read TGTGCCAGCAGCCATCGTCTGATATTATACTGTGGCTACACCTTC. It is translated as CASSHRLILYCGYTF.

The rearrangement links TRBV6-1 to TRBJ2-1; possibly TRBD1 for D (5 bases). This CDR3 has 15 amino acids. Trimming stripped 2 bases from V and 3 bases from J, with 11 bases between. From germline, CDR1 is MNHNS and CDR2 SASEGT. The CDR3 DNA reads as TGTGCCAGCAGTGAACCGGACGACAGCTACAATGAGCAGTTCTTC. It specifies CASSEPDDSYNEQFF.

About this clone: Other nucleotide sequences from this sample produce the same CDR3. DNA for the CDR3: TGTGCCAGCAGTAGAGACAGCTCCTACGAGCAGTACTTC. It is translated as CASSRDSSYEQYF. The chain couples TRBV12-3 or TRBV12-4 to TRBJ2-7; a possible D gene is TRBD1 (5 bases). The CDR3 is made up of 13 amino acids. V gave up 5 bases and J gave up 0 bases, with 8 bases separating them.

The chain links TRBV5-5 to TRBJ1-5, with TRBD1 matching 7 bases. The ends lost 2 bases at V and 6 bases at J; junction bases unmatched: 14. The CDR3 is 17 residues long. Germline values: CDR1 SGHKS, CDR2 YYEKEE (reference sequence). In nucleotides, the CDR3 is TGTGCCAGCAGCTTATCTCCCGCAGGGGGTCAGAGTCAGCCCCAGCATTTT. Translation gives CASSLSPAGGQSQPQHF.

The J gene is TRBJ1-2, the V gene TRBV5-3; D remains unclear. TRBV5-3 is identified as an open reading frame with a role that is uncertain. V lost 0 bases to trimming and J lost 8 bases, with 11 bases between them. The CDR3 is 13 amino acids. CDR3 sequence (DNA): TGTGCCAGAAGCTTGGTACACGTGGAGGGCTACACCTTC. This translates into CARSLVHVEGYTF.

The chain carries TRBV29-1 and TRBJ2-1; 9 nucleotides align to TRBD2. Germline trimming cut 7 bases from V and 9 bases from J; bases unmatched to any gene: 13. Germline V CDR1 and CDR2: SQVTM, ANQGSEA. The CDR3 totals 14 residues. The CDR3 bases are TGCAGCGCTTCCGGGACTAGCCCCTTTAGTGAGCAGTTCTTC. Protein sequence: CSASGTSPFSEQFF.

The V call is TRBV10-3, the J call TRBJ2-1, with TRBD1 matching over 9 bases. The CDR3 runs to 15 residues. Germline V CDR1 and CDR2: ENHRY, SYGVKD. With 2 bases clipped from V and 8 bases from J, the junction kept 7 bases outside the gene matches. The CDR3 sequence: CAISEPGQGNDEQFF. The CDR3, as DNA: TGTGCCATCAGTGAGCCGGGACAGGGTAACGATGAGCAGTTCTTC.

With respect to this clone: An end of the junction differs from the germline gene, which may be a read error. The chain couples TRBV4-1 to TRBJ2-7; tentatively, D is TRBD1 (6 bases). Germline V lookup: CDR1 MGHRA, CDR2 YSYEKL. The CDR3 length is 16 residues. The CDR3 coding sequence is TGCGCCAGCAGCAAAGAAAGGGCAGGGGTGTACTACGAGCAGTACTTC. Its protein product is CASSKERAGVYYEQYF.

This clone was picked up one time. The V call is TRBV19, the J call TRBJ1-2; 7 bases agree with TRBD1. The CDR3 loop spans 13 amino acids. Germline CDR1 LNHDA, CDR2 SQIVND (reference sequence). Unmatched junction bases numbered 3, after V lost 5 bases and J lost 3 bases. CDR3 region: CASSRDSHYGYTF. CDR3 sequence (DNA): TGTGCCAGTAGTCGGGACAGTCACTATGGCTACACCTTC.

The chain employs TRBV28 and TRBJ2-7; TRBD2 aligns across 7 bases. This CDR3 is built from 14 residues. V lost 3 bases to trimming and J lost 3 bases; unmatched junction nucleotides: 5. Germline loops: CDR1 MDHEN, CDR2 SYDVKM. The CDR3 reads CASSFKRGNYEQYF. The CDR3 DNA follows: TGTGCCAGCAGTTTTAAGCGGGGTAACTACGAGCAGTACTTC.

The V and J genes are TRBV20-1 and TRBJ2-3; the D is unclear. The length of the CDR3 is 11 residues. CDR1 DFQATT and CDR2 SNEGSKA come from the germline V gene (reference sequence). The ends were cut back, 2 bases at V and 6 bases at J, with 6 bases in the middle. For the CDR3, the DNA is TGCAGTGCTAGACAGTCTGATACGCAGTATTTT. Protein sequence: CSARQSDTQYF.

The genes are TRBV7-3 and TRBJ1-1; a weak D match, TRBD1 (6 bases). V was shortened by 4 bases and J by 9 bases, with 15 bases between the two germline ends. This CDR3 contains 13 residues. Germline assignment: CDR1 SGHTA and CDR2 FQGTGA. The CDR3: CASSSYEGGQAFF. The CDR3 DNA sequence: TGTGCCAGCAGCTCGTACGAGGGGGGGCAAGCTTTCTTT. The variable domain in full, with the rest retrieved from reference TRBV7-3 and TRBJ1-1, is GAGVSQTPSNKVTEKGKYVELRCDPISGHTALYWYRQSLGQGPEFLIYFQGTGAADDSGLPNDRFFAVRPEGSVSTLKIQRTERGDSAVYLCASSSYEGGQAFFGQGTRLTVV.

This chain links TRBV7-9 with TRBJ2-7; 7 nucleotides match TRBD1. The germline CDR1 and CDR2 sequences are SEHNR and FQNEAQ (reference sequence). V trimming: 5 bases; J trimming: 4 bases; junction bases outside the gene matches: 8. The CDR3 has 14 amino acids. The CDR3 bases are TGTGCCAGCAGCAACCGACAGGGCGATTACGAGCAGTACTTC. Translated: CASSNRQGDYEQYF.

The CDR3 region has the DNA TGTGCCACCAGTGACCCGACAGCCGACTCTGGAAACACCATATATTTT. Translation gives CATSDPTADSGNTIYF. The V call is TRBV24-1, the J call TRBJ1-3; the D gene is possibly TRBD1 (5 bases). In germline, CDR1 is KGHDR, CDR2 SFDVKD. CDR3 size: 16 residues. The ends were cut back, 4 bases at V and 0 bases at J, with 12 bases in the middle.

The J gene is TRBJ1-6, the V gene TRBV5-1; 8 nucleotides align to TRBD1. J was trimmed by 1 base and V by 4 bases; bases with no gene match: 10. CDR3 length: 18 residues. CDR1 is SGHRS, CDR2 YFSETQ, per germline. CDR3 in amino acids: CASSPDRGYISYNSPLHF. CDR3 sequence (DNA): TGCGCCAGCAGCCCCGACAGGGGCTATATATCCTATAATTCACCCCTCCACTTT.

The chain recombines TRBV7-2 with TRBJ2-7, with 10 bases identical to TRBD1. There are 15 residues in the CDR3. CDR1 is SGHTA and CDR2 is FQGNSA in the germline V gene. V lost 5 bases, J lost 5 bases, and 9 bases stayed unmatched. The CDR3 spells CASSPSGQGRHEQYF. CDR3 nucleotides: TGTGCCAGCAGCCCCTCGGGACAGGGGAGACACGAGCAGTACTTC.

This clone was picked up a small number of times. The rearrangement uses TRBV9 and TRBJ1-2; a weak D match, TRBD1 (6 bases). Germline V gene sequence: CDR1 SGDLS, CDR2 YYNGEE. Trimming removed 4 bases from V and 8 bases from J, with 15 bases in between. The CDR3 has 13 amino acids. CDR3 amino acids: CASSSREGGGYTF. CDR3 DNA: TGTGCCAGCAGCTCCCGGGAGGGGGGCGGCTACACCTTC.

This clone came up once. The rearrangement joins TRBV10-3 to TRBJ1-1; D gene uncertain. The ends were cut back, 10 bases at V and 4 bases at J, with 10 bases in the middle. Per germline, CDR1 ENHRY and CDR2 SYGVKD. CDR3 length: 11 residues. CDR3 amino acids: CATGSVTEAFF. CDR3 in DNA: TGTGCCACGGGAAGCGTCACTGAAGCTTTCTTT.

CDR3 in amino acids: CASSFGDRDYGYTF. The DNA of the CDR3 is TGTGCCAGCAGCTTCGGGGACAGGGACTATGGCTACACCTTC. The chain has TRBV9 and TRBJ1-2; 9 positions agree with TRBD1. From germline, CDR1 is SGDLS and CDR2 YYNGEE. The V gene end was trimmed by 4 bases and the J gene end by 3 bases; junction bases not matched to a gene: 4. The CDR3 totals 14 residues.

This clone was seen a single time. CDR3 nucleotides: TGCGCCAGCAGCCAAGATTTGGTAGCTCAGCCCCAGCATTTT. Encoded protein: CASSQDLVAQPQHF. The chain couples TRBV4-3 to TRBJ1-5, with D unclear. The CDR3 extends over 14 amino acids. Trimming left V 0 bases short and J 6 bases short, with 9 bases between. The germline V gene has CDR1 LGHNA and CDR2 YSLEER.

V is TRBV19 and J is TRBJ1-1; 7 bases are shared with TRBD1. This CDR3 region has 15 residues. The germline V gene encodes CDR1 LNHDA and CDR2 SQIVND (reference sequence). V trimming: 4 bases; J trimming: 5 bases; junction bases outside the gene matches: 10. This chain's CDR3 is CASSTHRGVGTEAFF. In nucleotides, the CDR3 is TGTGCCAGTAGTACTCACAGGGGAGTGGGGACTGAAGCTTTCTTT.

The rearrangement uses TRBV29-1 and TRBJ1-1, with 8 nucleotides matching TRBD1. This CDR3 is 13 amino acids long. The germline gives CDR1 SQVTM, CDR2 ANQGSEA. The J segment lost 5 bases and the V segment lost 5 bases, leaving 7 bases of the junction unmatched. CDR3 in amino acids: CSVQVDRVTEAFF. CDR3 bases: TGCAGCGTTCAAGTGGACAGGGTAACTGAAGCTTTCTTT.

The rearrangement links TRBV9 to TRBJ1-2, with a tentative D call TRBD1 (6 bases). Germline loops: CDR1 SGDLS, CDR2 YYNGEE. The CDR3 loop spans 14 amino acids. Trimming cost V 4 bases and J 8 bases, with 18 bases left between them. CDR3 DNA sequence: TGTGCCAGCAGCCCCATGGGCGGGGGGGCCGGCTACACCTTC. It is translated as CASSPMGGGAGYTF.

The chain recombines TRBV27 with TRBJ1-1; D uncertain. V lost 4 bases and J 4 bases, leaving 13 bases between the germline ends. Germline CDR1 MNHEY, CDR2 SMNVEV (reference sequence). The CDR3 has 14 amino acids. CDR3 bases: TGTGCCAGCAGTTCGCGGGGAGGGCTCACTGAAGCTTTCTTT. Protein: CASSSRGGLTEAFF.